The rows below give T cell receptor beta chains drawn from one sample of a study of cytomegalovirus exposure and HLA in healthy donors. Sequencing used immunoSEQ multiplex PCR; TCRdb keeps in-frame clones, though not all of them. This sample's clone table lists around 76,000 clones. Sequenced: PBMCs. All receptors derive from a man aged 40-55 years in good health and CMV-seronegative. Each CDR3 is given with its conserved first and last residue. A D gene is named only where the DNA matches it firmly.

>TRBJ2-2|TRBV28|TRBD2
TGTGCCACGGAGGGGCGACTAGCGCCGAACACCGGGGAGCTGTTTTTT
CATEGRLAPNTGELFF
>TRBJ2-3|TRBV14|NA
TGTGCCAGCAGCCAAGCATATACGCAGTATTTT
CASSQAYTQYF
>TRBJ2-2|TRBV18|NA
TGTGCCAGCTCACCAAATCGCAGGAACACCGGGGAGCTGTTTTTT
CASSPNRRNTGELFF
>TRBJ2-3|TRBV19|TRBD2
TGTGCCAGTAGTAGAGGTCCCATCGAGCGGGGATACACAGATACGCAGTATTTT
CASSRGPIERGYTDTQYF
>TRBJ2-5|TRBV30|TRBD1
TGTGCCTGGAGTGTAGACAGGGGGGAGACCCAGTACTTC
CAWSVDRGETQYF
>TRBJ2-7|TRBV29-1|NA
TGCAGCGTTGAATCACCGGTCGCCTACGAGCAGTACTTC
CSVESPVAYEQYF
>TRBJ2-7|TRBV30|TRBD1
TGTGCCTGGAGGGGATGGACAGGGAACGAGCAGTACTTC
CAWRGWTGNEQYF
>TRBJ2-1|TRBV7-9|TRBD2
TGTGCCAGCAGCGATACTAGCGGGAGGCTTGAGCAGTTCTTC
CASSDTSGRLEQFF
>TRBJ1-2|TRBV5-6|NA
TGTGCCAGCAGCTTGTTGGGCAGTGCTAACTATGGCTACACCTTC
CASSLLGSANYGYTF
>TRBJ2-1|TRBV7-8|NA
TGTGCCAGCAGGGAGGACTCAGAGGGTAATGAGCAGTTCTTC
CASREDSEGNEQFF
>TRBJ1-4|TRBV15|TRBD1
TGTGCCACCAGCAGAGGACAGGGGGAAAAACTGTTTTTT
CATSRGQGEKLFF
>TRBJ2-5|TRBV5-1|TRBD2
TGCGCCAGCAGCTGGGGGACTAGCGGGGGGGCCCGGGAGACCCAGTACTTC
CASSWGTSGGARETQYF
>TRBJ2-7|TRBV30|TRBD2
TGTGCCTGGAGTGGGGCGGGGGAATCCTACGAGCAGTACTTC
CAWSGAGESYEQYF
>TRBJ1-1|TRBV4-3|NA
TGCGCCAGCAGCCATCCCCCCCCGGGAACTGAAGCTTTCTTT
CASSHPPPGTEAFF
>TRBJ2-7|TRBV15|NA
TGTGCCACCAGCAGGGACTTCCTCTACGAGCAGTACTTC
CATSRDFLYEQYF
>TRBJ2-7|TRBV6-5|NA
TGTGCCAGCAGTTATGGGGCGGGGGCTTCAGTCGAGCAGTACTTC
CASSYGAGASVEQYF
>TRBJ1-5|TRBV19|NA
TGTGCCAGTAGTTACAGGGTTAGCAATCAGCCCCAGCATTTT
CASSYRVSNQPQHF
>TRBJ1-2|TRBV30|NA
TGTGCCTGGAGTGTACTAAGGGGTGCGGATGGCTACACCTTC
CAWSVLRGADGYTF
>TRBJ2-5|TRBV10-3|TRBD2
TGTGCCATCAGCCCCCGGAGTAGCGGGGGACAAGAGACCCAGTACTTC
CAISPRSSGGQETQYF
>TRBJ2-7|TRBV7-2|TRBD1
TGTGCCAGCAGCGTTGACAGGGGGCGCGAGCAGTACTTC
CASSVDRGREQYF
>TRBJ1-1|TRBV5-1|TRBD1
TGCAAAGACAGGGGGCCTAACACTGAAGCTTTCTTT
CKDRGPNTEAFF
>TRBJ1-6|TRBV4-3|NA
TGCGCCAGCAGCCAAGATCTGCTAGGGGATTCTTATAATTCACCCCTCCACTTT
CASSQDLLGDSYNSPLHF
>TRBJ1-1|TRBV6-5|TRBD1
TGTGCCAGCGGCGGGACAGGGACCACTGAAGCTTTCTTT
CASGGTGTTEAFF
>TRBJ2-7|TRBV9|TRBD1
TGTGCCAGCAGGCCCGGGACAGGGGGCGATTCCTACGAGCAGTACTTC
CASRPGTGGDSYEQYF
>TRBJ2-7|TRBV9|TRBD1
TGTGCCAGCAGCGCGGGCAACAGGGGGCACCACGAGCAGTACTTC
CASSAGNRGHHEQYF
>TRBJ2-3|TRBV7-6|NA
TGTGCCAGCAGCCCCCGTGGAGAGGCAGATACGCAGTATTTT
CASSPRGEADTQYF
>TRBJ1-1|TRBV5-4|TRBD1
TGTGCCAGCAGCCCTGACAGGGGCGCTGAAGCTTTCTTT
CASSPDRGAEAFF
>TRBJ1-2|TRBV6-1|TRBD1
TGTGCCAGCAGTGAAGCCGGGACAGGGGGCGTATACTATGGCTACACCTTC
CASSEAGTGGVYYGYTF
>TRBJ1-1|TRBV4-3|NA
TGCGCCAGCAGCCAAGATGCGGCCGGGGGGTCCTTCATAGCTTTCTTT
CASSQDAAGGSFIAFF
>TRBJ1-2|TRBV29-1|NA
TGCAGCGCCCTCCCAGGGGCTGGTGGCTACACCTTC
CSALPGAGGYTF
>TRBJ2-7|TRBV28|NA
TGTGCCAGCAGTTTATCGCTTTACGAGCAGTACTTC
CASSLSLYEQYF
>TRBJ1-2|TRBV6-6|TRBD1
TGTGCCAGCAGTTACGAACAGGGGGACTATGGCTACACCTTC
CASSYEQGDYGYTF
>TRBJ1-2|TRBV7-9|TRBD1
TGTGCCAGCAGCTCAACCCCCGGGACAGGGGTCTATGGCTACACCTTC
CASSSTPGTGVYGYTF
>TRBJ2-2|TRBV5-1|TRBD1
TGCGCCAGCAGCTTTAACAGGGGGCAGGAAACCGGGGAGCTGTTTTTT
CASSFNRGQETGELFF
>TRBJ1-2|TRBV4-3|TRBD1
TGCGCCAGCAGCCAAGACCCTTTCCGGGACAGGCACTCCCCCACTTATGGCTACACCTTC
CASSQDPFRDRHSPTYGYTF
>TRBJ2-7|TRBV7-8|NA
TGTGCCAGCAGCTTATTACCTAATAGCGGCCAAAAACGCTACGAGCAGTACTTC
CASSLLPNSGQKRYEQYF
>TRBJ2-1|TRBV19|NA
TGTGCCAGTACCGTAACAGGAAGCTCCTACAATGAGCAGTTCTTC
CASTVTGSSYNEQFF
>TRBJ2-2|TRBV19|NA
TGTGCCAGTACGCGACAACCTCTCACCGGGGAGCTGTTTTTT
CASTRQPLTGELFF
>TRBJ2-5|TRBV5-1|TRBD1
TGCGCCAGCAGCCCAAGGGACAGGGGGCAAGAGACCCAGTACTTC
CASSPRDRGQETQYF
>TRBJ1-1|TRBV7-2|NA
TGTGCCAGCAGCTTACGTCGGGACACTGAAGCTTTCTTT
CASSLRRDTEAFF
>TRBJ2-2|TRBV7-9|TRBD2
TGTGCCAGCATACCTAGCGGGGTGTATACCGGGGAGCTGTTTTTT
CASIPSGVYTGELFF
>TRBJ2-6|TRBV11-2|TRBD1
TGTGCCAGCAGCCTGGGACAGGGGAGGGGAGGGGCCAACGTCCTGACTTTC
CASSLGQGRGGANVLTF
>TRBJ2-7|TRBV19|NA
TGTGCCAGTAGTAGGCTCGGGAACTCCTACGAGCAGTACTTC
CASSRLGNSYEQYF
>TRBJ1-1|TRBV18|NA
TGTGCCAGCTCAACTACGGGGGACACTGAAGCTTTCTTT
CASSTTGDTEAFF
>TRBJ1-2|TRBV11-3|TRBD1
TGTGCCAGCAGTTACCACAGGGGAAGCTACACCTTC
CASSYHRGSYTF
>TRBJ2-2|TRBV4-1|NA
TGCGCCAGCAGCCAAGTCTCAGGGACGAACACCGGGGAGCTGTTTTTT
CASSQVSGTNTGELFF
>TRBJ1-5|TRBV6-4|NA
TGTGCCAGCAGTGAATCGCTAAATCAGCCCCAGCATTTT
CASSESLNQPQHF
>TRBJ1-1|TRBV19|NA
TGTGCCAGTAGTATGGGGGCAGGGAACACTGAAGCTTTCTTT
CASSMGAGNTEAFF
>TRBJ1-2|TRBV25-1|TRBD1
TGTGCCAGCGGTCAGCCCGGGACAGGGGGCGCGGGATATGGCTACACCTTC
CASGQPGTGGAGYGYTF
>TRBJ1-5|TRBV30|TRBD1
TGTGCCTGGAGCTTGGACAGGGGCAATCAGCCCCAACATTTT
CAWSLDRGNQPQHF
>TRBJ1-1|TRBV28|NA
TGTGCCAGCACCATAGGGGCAGCGAACACTGAAGCTTTCTTT
CASTIGAANTEAFF
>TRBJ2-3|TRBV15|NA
TGTGCCACCAGCAGAGACCCGACGGGAAGCACAGATACGCAGTATTTT
CATSRDPTGSTDTQYF
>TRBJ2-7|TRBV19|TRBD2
TGTGCCAGTAGTAACCCGTCCGGGACTAGATACGAGCAGTACTTC
CASSNPSGTRYEQYF
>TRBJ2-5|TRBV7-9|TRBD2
TGTGCCAGCAGCCCGAGGACTAGCGGGATGAGGACCCAGTACTTC
CASSPRTSGMRTQYF
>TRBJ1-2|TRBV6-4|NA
TGTGCCAGCAGTCAGGTGGAGGGCGGTGGCTACACCTTC
CASSQVEGGGYTF
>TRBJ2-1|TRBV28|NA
TGTGCCAGCAGTTTTCGCGACTACGTCGTTGAGCAGTTCTTC
CASSFRDYVVEQFF
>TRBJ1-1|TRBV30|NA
TGTGCCTGGCTACAGGGCCTAGGGACTGAAGCTTTCTTT
CAWLQGLGTEAFF
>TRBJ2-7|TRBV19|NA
TGTGCCAGTAGTAGAGGACTGATCTACGAGCAGTACTTC
CASSRGLIYEQYF
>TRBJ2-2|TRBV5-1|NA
TGCGCCAGCAGCTTAGGCGGAGCGAACACCGGGGAGCTGTTTTTT
CASSLGGANTGELFF